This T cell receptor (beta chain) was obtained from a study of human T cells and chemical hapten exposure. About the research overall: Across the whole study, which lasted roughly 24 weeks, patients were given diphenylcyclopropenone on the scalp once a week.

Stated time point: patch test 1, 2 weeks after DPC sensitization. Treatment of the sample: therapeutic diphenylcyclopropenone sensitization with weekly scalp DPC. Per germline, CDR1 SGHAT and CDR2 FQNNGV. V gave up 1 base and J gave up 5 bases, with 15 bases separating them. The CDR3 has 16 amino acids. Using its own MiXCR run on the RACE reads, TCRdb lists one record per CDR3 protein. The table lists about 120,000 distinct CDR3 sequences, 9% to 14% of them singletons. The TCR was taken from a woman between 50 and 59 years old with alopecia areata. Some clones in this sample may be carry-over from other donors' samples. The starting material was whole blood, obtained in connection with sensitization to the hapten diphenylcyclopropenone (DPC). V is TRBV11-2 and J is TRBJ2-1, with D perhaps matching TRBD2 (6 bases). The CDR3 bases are TGTGCCAGCAGCTTAGCGGGAGTCCTTCCAGACAATGAGCAGTTCTTC. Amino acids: CASSLAGVLPDNEQFF.